The 17 T cell receptor beta chains below were found in one sample sequenced in a study of graft-versus-host responses after intestinal transplantation. The protocol was immunoSEQ multiplex PCR, while the TCRdb copy is restricted to in-frame clones and leaves out a portion. Of 80,000 to 100,000 clones detected, roughly nine tenths appear once; the ten largest clones hold around 0.17%. The antigens of these receptors remain unknown. The sample consisted of unstimulated CD4+ T cells sorted from spleen or lymph node cells, taken before intestinal transplant. The source of these receptors is a human donor who received an intestinal transplant.

The V gene is TRBV5-1, the J gene TRBJ2-7; D perhaps matches TRBD2 (6 bases). The germline gives CDR1 SGHRS, CDR2 YFSETQ. This CDR3 is built from 14 residues. The V end was cut by 4 bases, the J end by 0 bases, with 11 bases between. The DNA for the CDR3 is TGCGCCAGCAGCCTGGACGGGAGCTCCTACGAGCAGTACTTC. As protein: CASSLDGSSYEQYF.

With regard to this clone: Other DNA sequences within the sample encode an identical CDR3. V gene TRBV6-5 combines with J gene TRBJ1-1, with D tentatively TRBD1 (5 bases). Germline values: CDR1 MNHEY, CDR2 SVGAGI. Trimming left V 5 bases short and J 2 bases short, with 6 bases between. The CDR3 totals 12 residues. The CDR3 loop is CASSTGNTEAFF. DNA of the CDR3: TGTGCCAGCAGTACAGGCAACACTGAAGCTTTCTTT.

V gene TRBV28 combines with J gene TRBJ1-1; D call uncertain. V dropped 8 bases and J dropped 2 bases, with 12 bases sitting between them. Germline CDR1 reads MDHEN; CDR2 reads SYDVKM. The CDR3 sequence is 13 residues long. The CDR3 protein is CASENTINTEAFF. The DNA of the CDR3 is TGTGCCAGCGAAAATACTATAAACACTGAAGCTTTCTTT.

This clone was detected only once. The J gene is TRBJ1-2, the V gene TRBV7-3; the D gene is possibly TRBD1 (6 bases). This CDR3 is built from 17 residues. The ends were cut back, 2 bases at V and 2 bases at J, with 18 bases in the middle. CDR1 and CDR2 (germline): SGHTA, FQGTGA. The CDR3 is CASSLGLNRDGNYGYTF. CDR3 DNA sequence: TGTGCCAGCAGCTTAGGTTTGAACAGGGACGGGAACTATGGCTACACCTTC. Full variable domain (outside the CDR3, taken from reference TRBV7-3 and TRBJ1-2): GAGVSQTPSNKVTEKGKYVELRCDPISGHTALYWYRQSLGQGPEFLIYFQGTGAADDSGLPNDRFFAVRPEGSVSTLKIQRTERGDSAVYLCASSLGLNRDGNYGYTFGSGTRLTVV.

The chain recombines TRBV7-9 with TRBJ1-2; D remains ambiguous. V lost 0 bases and J lost 4, with 12 bases in between. From germline, CDR1 is SEHNR and CDR2 FQNEAQ (reference sequence). CDR3 length equals 15 residues. This CDR3 is CASSLAGSGSYGYTF. The CDR3, as DNA: TGTGCCAGCAGCTTAGCAGGCTCAGGTTCCTATGGCTACACCTTC.

The chain carries TRBV11-2 and TRBJ2-1; 12 nucleotides line up with TRBD2. The V and J ends lost 5 bases and 7 bases, in that order; junction bases with no gene match: 9. CDR3 length: 16 amino acids. The germline V gene encodes CDR1 SGHAT and CDR2 FQNNGV. CDR3 region: CASSPGLAGRGNEQFF. The CDR3 region has the DNA TGTGCCAGCAGCCCCGGACTAGCGGGAAGGGGGAATGAGCAGTTCTTC.

The rearrangement uses TRBV10-2 and TRBJ1-6, with 8 bases aligning to TRBD1. The CDR3 has 15 residues. Germline V gene lookup returns CDR1 WSHSY and CDR2 SAAADI. J lost 11 bases, V lost 0 bases, and 6 bases had no gene match. The CDR3 coding sequence is TGCGCCAGCAGTGAGTCCGGACAGGGTCTTACACCCCTCCACTTT. Its translation is CASSESGQGLTPLHF.

CDR3 region: CASSLIFGAQPQHF. The CDR3 DNA reads TGTGCCAGCAGTTTAATCTTTGGAGCTCAGCCCCAGCATTTT. This sequence joins TRBV28 and TRBJ1-5; D uncertain. Germline CDR1 is MDHEN and CDR2 is SYDVKM. The V end was cut by 2 bases, the J end by 6 bases, with 11 bases between. The CDR3 runs 14 residues.

The V gene is TRBV30, the J gene TRBJ2-1, with D unresolved. The CDR3 runs to 15 residues. CDR1 GTSNPN and CDR2 SVGIG come from the germline V gene (reference sequence). V was pared by 0 bases and J by 0 bases, with 9 bases between. The CDR3 DNA reads TGTGCCTGGAGTGTAGCACCCGGCTCCTACAATGAGCAGTTCTTC. This codes for CAWSVAPGSYNEQFF.

This chain connects TRBV11-3 to TRBJ2-5, with 10 bases fitting TRBD1. The J segment lost 5 bases and the V segment lost 5 bases, leaving 5 bases of the junction unmatched. The CDR3 totals 14 residues. The V gene's germline CDR1 is SGHNT and CDR2 YENEEA. The CDR3 here is CASSRDRGWETQYF. CDR3 DNA sequence: TGTGCCAGCAGCCGGGACAGGGGTTGGGAGACCCAGTACTTC.

The rearrangement links TRBV2 to TRBJ2-2; the match to TRBD2 covers 12 bases. Germline CDR1 SNHLY, CDR2 FYNNEI. After removal of 0 bases from V and 6 bases from J, the junction contained 2 bases not matched to a gene. This CDR3 is 16 amino acids long. The CDR3 loop is CASSEALAGGPGELFF. The CDR3 DNA reads as TGTGCCAGCAGTGAAGCGCTAGCGGGGGGGCCCGGGGAGCTGTTTTTT.

The gene calls are TRBV2 and TRBJ1-5, with D perhaps TRBD1 (5 bases). V was pared by 3 bases and J by 6 bases, with 12 bases between. There are 14 residues in the CDR3. Germline CDR1 SNHLY, CDR2 FYNNEI. In DNA form, the CDR3 reads TGTGCCAGCAGTGATGAGCAGGGCGTTCAGCCCCAGCATTTT. Its protein product is CASSDEQGVQPQHF.

The chain recombines TRBV7-6 with TRBJ2-1; TRBD2 matches 10 bases. The CDR3 length is 17 residues. CDR1 SGHVS and CDR2 FNYEAQ come from the germline V gene. Trimming removed 0 bases from V and 2 bases from J; junction bases left unmatched: 4. For the CDR3, the DNA is TGTGCCAGCAGCTTAGCGATAGCGGGAGGAACCTACAATGAGCAGTTCTTC. Amino acids: CASSLAIAGGTYNEQFF. The full variable domain, its missing parts supplied by reference TRBV7-6 and TRBJ2-1, is GAGVSQSPRYKVTKRGQDVALRCDPISGHVSLYWYRQALGQGPEFLTYFNYEAQQDKSGLPNDRFSAERPEGSISTLTIQRTEQRDSAMYRCASSLAIAGGTYNEQFFGPGTRLTVL.

The CDR3 protein is CASSPPGHRGYEQYF. The DNA for the CDR3 is TGTGCCAGCAGCCCCCCCGGGCATCGGGGCTACGAGCAGTACTTC. This sequence joins TRBV7-2 and TRBJ2-7; possible D gene TRBD2, 5 bases. Trimming stripped 5 bases from V and 3 bases from J, with 17 bases between. The CDR3 covers 15 residues. Germline loops: CDR1 SGHTA, CDR2 FQGNSA.

The DNA of the CDR3 is TGTGCCAGCAGCTCCTCGAGCGGGGGGGAGACCCAGTACTTC. Translated: CASSSSSGGETQYF. V and J are TRBV7-2 and TRBJ2-5, with 9 bases that match TRBD2. In germline, CDR1 is SGHTA, CDR2 FQGNSA. The V segment lost 4 bases and the J segment 5 bases; nucleotides outside the gene matches: 5. CDR3 length equals 14 residues.

This rearrangement joins TRBV7-9 to TRBJ1-2; 7 bases map to TRBD1. Trimming took 5 bases from V and 4 from J; bases not matched to a gene: 1. CDR3 length: 12 amino acids. Germline CDR1 SEHNR, CDR2 FQNEAQ (reference sequence). Written as DNA, the CDR3 is TGTGCCAGCAGCCGGACAGGCTATGGCTACACCTTC. Protein sequence: CASSRTGYGYTF.

This clone was counted once. The chain links TRBV30 to TRBJ1-2; TRBD1 might be the D (5 bases). The germline V gene has CDR1 GTSNPN and CDR2 SVGIG (reference sequence). Trimming removed 0 bases from V and 4 bases from J, with 6 bases in between. The CDR3 extends over 12 amino acids. CDR3 sequence reads: CAWSVDSYGYTF. The CDR3 coding sequence is TGTGCCTGGAGTGTAGACAGCTATGGCTACACCTTC.